A selection of T cell receptor beta chains follows, all from one sample in a study of metastatic and nonmetastatic thyroid tumors. Using MiXCR, TCRdb re-called clones from the PCR reads. The profile shows about 16,000 clones, 27% of them singletons. Sequenced material: adjacent normal tissue. All receptors derive from a female donor with papillary thyroid cancer or a benign thyroid nodule (not recorded which). Some clones in this sample may be carry-over from other donors' samples. Both conserved end residues are part of each CDR3. A D gene is named only where the DNA matches it firmly. Only some rows state a clone size, as once, few, many or a class for expanded clones.

many | TRBD1 | TRBJ1-1 | TRBV12-3/TRBV12-4 | CASSSTGTGGTEAFF | TGTGCCAGCAGTTCCACCGGGACAGGGGGCACTGAAGCTTTCTTT
NA | TRBD1 | TRBJ2-7 | TRBV20-1 | CSARREGALYEQYF | TGCAGTGCTAGACGTGAGGGGGCGCTTTACGAGCAGTACTTC
few | NA | TRBJ2-2 | TRBV2 | CASRDLQGSTGELFF | TGTGCCAGCAGGGACCTCCAGGGTTCCACCGGGGAGCTGTTTTTT
medium-sized | NA | TRBJ2-1 | TRBV12-3/TRBV12-4 | CASSRLAYNEQLF | TGTGCCAGCAGTCGCCTAGCGTACAATGAGCAGCTCTTC
NA | TRBD2 | TRBJ2-2 | TRBV6-5 | CASSSEGLAGGYTGELFF | TGTGCCAGCAGTTCGGAGGGACTAGCGGGAGGGTACACCGGGGAGCTGTTTTTT
large | NA | TRBJ2-1 | TRBV20-1 | CSARDRNEQFF | TGCAGTGCTAGAGATAGGAATGAGCAGTTCTTC
NA | TRBD2 | TRBJ2-5 | TRBV9 | CASSVATLAGGRGETQYF | TGTGCCAGCAGCGTAGCAACTCTAGCGGGAGGCCGAGGAGAGACCCAGTACTTC
few | NA | TRBJ2-7 | TRBV7-3 | CASSLVVASEQYF | TGTGCCAGCAGCTTAGTAGTAGCGAGTGAGCAGTACTTC
NA | TRBD1 | TRBJ1-4 | TRBV12-3/TRBV12-4 | CASRPHGQGSSEKLFF | TGTGCCAGCAGACCCCACGGACAGGGATCCAGTGAAAAACTGTTTTTT
NA | NA | TRBJ2-7 | TRBV19 | CASSIDGDYEQYF | TGTGCCAGTAGTATAGATGGGGACTACGAGCAGTACTTC
few | NA | TRBJ2-1 | TRBV2 | CASSYWTGDEQFF | TGTGCCAGCAGCTACTGGACTGGGGATGAGCAGTTCTTC
few | TRBD1 | TRBJ2-7 | TRBV4-1 | CASSQRQGLEQYF | TGCGCCAGCAGCCAAAGACAGGGGCTCGAGCAGTACTTC
few | NA | TRBJ1-1 | TRBV5-1 | CASSLDSHTEAFF | TGCGCCAGCAGCTTGGACAGCCACACTGAAGCTTTCTTT
many | TRBD1 | TRBJ1-2 | TRBV20-1 | CSATRDRGNYGYTF | TGCAGTGCTACCCGGGACAGGGGGAACTATGGCTACACCTTC
large | TRBD1 | TRBJ2-7 | TRBV12-3/TRBV12-4 | CASRISRAGGYEQYF | TGTGCCAGCAGGATCTCCCGGGCAGGGGGCTACGAGCAGTACTTC
NA | TRBD2 | TRBJ2-1 | TRBV7-3 | CASSLTLARNNEQFF | TGTGCCAGCAGCTTAACACTAGCGAGGAACAATGAGCAGTTCTTC
medium-sized | NA | TRBJ2-4 | TRBV7-2 | CASSFAGAINIQYF | TGTGCCAGCAGCTTCGCGGGGGCGATAAACATTCAGTACTTC
few | TRBD1 | TRBJ2-3 | TRBV19 | CASSMGQATDTQYF | TGTGCCAGTAGTATGGGACAGGCTACAGATACGCAGTATTTT
NA | NA | TRBJ1-2 | TRBV5-1 | CASSSAQGYGYTF | TGCGCCAGCAGCTCAGCCCAGGGGTATGGCTACACCTTC
many | TRBD1 | TRBJ1-1 | TRBV11-2 | CASSSNRGRDTEAFF | TGTGCCAGCAGCTCTAACAGGGGTCGGGACACTGAAGCTTTCTTT
few | NA | TRBJ2-2 | TRBV6-1 | CASTGRGVGNTGELFF | TGTGCCAGCACTGGGAGGGGGGTTGGGAACACCGGGGAGCTGTTTTTT
few | NA | TRBJ1-1 | TRBV2 | CASSGGRTEAFF | TGTGCCAGCAGTGGGGGGCGAACTGAAGCTTTCTTT
NA | TRBD1 | TRBJ2-2 | TRBV6-5 | CASSYGTVTGELFF | TGTGCCAGCAGTTACGGGACAGTAACCGGGGAGCTGTTTTTT
once | NA | TRBJ2-3 | TRBV5-1 | CASSLVQSGFADTQYF | TGCGCCAGCAGCTTGGTTCAGTCGGGGTTCGCAGATACGCAGTATTTT
many | NA | TRBJ2-3 | TRBV29-1 | CSVEEGGDTQYF | TGCAGCGTTGAAGAGGGGGGAGATACGCAGTATTTT